The entry below gives a single T cell receptor beta chain sequence along with its context. Its antigen is not known. Germline values: CDR1 SGHNT, CDR2 YENEEA. The V and J ends lost 6 bases and 2 bases respectively, with 8 bases between them. The CDR3 runs 13 residues. Graft specimens yielded both intraepithelial and lamina propria lymphocytes. This sample is drawn from a study of graft-versus-host responses after intestinal transplantation. Overall study context: Those transplanted obtained multivisceral, liver-intestinal, or isolated intestinal grafts. Recipients were all induced with anti-thymocyte globulin, then given tacrolimus and steroids for approximately three years. Findings and limits, study-wide: Individuals who had graft-donor T cell macrochimerism had allografts that showed high graft-versus-host to host-versus-graft clonal ratios. Recipient-marrow GvH clones were detected, some having first appeared in ileum or blood.

Data came from immunoSEQ multiplex PCR; TCRdb stores just in-frame clones and leaves some out. In the table there are 15,000 to 20,000 clones, 80% of which are singletons. This TCR was recovered from a human patient who received an intestinal transplant, so some T cells may come from the graft donor. J is TRBJ2-1 and V is TRBV11-3; D is undetermined. The sequencing used ileum tissue, collected roughly 100 days after intestinal transplant. Here the CDR3 reads CASSQIAYNEQFF. The DNA of the CDR3 is TGTGCCAGCAGTCAAATCGCCTACAATGAGCAGTTCTTC. The full variable domain, in which reference TRBV11-3 and TRBJ2-1 provide the parts outside the CDR3, is EAGVVQSPRYKIIEKKQPVAFWCNPISGHNTLYWYLQNLGQGPELLIRYENEEAVDDSQLPKDRFSAERLKGVDSTLKIQPAELGDSAVYLCASSQIAYNEQFFGPGTRLTVL.